Given below is one TCR beta chain in context. Its cognate antigen has yet to be identified. No quality values exist for individual bases; no much larger clone is one base distant. Interpreted using the paper, the treatment or condition label stands for: roughly 10-day PBMC culture with coronavirus spike peptide pools or control peptides (ViraFEST assay). The ViraFEST assay was used in the study, in which antigen-specific T cells were expanded with peptide pools and expanded clonotypes were subsequently identified by TCR sequencing. The convalescent patients' positive SARS-CoV-2 PCR tests were from March to December 2020, which was before the Alpha, Beta and Delta variants emerged in the United States. Each well held 1.5 million to 2.5 million PBMCs cultured with 9 to 10 ug/ml peptide pools in IMDM containing 5% human AB serum and roughly 9 IU/ml IL-2. On days 3 and 7, half of the culture medium was replaced with fresh IL-2-containing medium. Once the cells had been in culture for less than 11 days, the EasySep CD4+ T cell isolation kit was used to isolate CD4+ T cells by negative selection. Ficoll-Paque Plus gradient centrifugation was used to isolate PBMCs from whole blood, and the isolated PBMCs were then either used fresh or cryopreserved at -140C. Triplicate wells were generally used for each culture condition.

These data belong to a study of vaccination and CD4 T cells after COVID-19 (dated by TCRdb to between 2020 and 2023). Study-level background: SARS-CoV-2 positivity had been established in the convalescent patients by nasal swab PCR, and mild disease was recorded in eight to ten of these patients and severe disease in one. Six males and four females were included in the convalescent cohort, with two Hispanic individuals, seven Caucasians, two Asians and one multiracial person represented. Two doses of either the Pfizer-BioNTech BNT162b2 vaccine (n=8) or the Moderna mRNA-1273 vaccine (n=2) were administered to participants. Overlapping spike peptide pools from SARS-CoV-2 and from the common cold coronaviruses HCoV-NL63, HCoV-OC43 and HCoV-229E were used as culture stimuli. In control cultures, a CEFX viral epitope pool was used as positive control, an HIV-1 Nef peptide pool was used as negative control, or no peptide was added. Post-COVID blood samples were collected from convalescent patients a median of approximately 100 days after diagnosis, with a range of about 35 to 161 days. The time from the second vaccine dose to post-vaccine blood sampling had a median of roughly 70 days and ranged from roughly 12 to 250 days. The spike-specific CD4+ TCR repertoire was compared before and after mRNA vaccination in fewer than eleven COVID-19 convalescent patients and several infection-naive healthy vaccine recipients. What the work shows at the level of the full study, not this receptor alone: Among convalescent patients, a median approximately 88% of the SARS-CoV-2-reactive clones seen after vaccination appeared only after vaccination, which suggests priming specific to the vaccine. The study included relatively few convalescent patients and did not analyze early timepoints after natural infection. Nearly all vaccine-specific clones in convalescent patients (304 of 307) were mono-reactive for SARS-CoV-2 spike rather than cross-reactive with common cold coronaviruses. The median number of SARS-CoV-2-reactive clonotypes rose from around 22 after infection to 38 after vaccination, but the change was not significant.

The library was produced with PCR. At the Johns Hopkins FTIC core, DNA from the cultured CD4+ T cells underwent TCR sequencing with the Oncomine TCR Beta short-read assay. Genomic DNA was extracted from the cultured CD4+ T cells with the QIAamp micro DNA kit. Oncomine TCR Beta libraries made from cultured CD4+ T cells were pooled using unique dual indexes and sequenced on an Illumina iSeq 100. The original methods were these. Non-productive sequences were removed, and CDR3s that did not start with C, did not end with F or W, or were shorter than 7 amino acids were discarded. The MANAFEST web application identified antigen-specific clonotypes by comparing peptide-stimulated wells against reference wells and other culture wells. An FDR below 0.05, an odds ratio above 5, and a productive frequency above 0.1% in at least two of three replicate wells were required for clones to be considered positive. Cross-reactive clonotypes were defined as significantly expanded in both SARS-CoV-2 spike wells and at least one common cold coronavirus spike condition. Using R version 3.6.1, CDR3 homology was evaluated through Levenshtein distances (stringdist) along with unrooted phylogenetic trees (ape). TCRdb passed the public sequencing reads through fastp at Q25 and MiXCR, retaining productive beta sequences. Each entry is one CDR3 protein sequence, shown with its most common DNA and genes. The V and J calls were not made by the authors but by TCRdb's processing. For this sample the table gives approximately 17,000 distinct CDR3 sequences, of which roughly half were detected only once. Roughly 4.5% of the sample rests with the top ten.

A distance of 12 bases separates the germline ends of V and J, which lose 5 bases and 4 bases respectively. CDR1 is given as DFQATT and CDR2 as SNEGSKA, both from the germline V gene (reference sequence). From its cysteine to its phenylalanine, the CDR3 spans 12 amino acids. The DNA shown is the 36-base CDR3, in frame from base 1. The TCR comes from a human donor who had recovered from COVID-19. The chain links TRBV20-1 with TRBJ2-7, with the identity of the D gene unclear. The material was CD4+ T cells from blood, cultured in vitro, obtained before SARS-CoV-2 vaccination. Read as DNA, the sequence is TGCAGTGCTCTCAAGTCGGATTACGAGCAGTACTTC. This codes for CSALKSDYEQYF.